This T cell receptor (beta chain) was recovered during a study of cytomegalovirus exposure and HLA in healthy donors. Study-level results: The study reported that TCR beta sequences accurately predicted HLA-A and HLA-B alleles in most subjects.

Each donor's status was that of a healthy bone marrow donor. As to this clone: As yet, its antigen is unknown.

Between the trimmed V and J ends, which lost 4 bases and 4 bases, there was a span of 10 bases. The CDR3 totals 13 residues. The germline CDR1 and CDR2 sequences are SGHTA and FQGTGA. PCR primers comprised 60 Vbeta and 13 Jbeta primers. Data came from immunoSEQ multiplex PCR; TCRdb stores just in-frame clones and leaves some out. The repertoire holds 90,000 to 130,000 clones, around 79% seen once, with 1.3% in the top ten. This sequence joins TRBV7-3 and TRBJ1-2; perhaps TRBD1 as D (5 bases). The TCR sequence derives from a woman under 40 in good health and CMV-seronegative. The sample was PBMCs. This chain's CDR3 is CASSSGGSYGYTF. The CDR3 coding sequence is TGTGCCAGCAGCTCGGGGGGATCCTATGGCTACACCTTC.